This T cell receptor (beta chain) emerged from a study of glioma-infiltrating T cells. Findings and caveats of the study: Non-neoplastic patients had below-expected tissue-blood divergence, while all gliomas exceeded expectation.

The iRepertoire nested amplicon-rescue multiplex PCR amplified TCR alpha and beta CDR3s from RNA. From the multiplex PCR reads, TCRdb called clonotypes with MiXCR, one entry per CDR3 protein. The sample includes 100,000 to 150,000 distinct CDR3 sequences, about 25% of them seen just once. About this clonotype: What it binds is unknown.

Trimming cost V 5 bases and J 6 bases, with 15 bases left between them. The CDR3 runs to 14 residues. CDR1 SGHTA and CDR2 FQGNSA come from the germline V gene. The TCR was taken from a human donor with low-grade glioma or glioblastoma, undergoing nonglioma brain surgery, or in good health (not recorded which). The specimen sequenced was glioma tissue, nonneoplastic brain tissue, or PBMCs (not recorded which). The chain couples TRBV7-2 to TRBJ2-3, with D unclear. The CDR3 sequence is CASSTGLAVDTQYF. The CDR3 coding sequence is TGTGCCAGCAGCACCGGTCTGGCTGTCGATACGCAGTATTTT.